This T cell receptor beta chain was captured by sequencing in a study of neurological immune-mediated disorders. PBMCs stored at -80 C, 2 million in total, were the source of the unsorted libraries. The cDNA was generated by 5'RACE with 10-nucleotide random UMIs. TCRdb re-called the 5' RACE reads with MiXCR, one entry per CDR3 protein. Here the sample spans tens of thousands of distinct CDR3 sequences, 1.9% being singletons. This CDR3 has 14 amino acids. Trimming took 4 bases from V and 4 from J; bases not matched to a gene: 7. Per the germline V gene, CDR1 is SEHNR and CDR2 is FQNEAQ (reference sequence). Many counts were recorded for this clonotype.

The rearrangement links TRBV7-9 to TRBJ2-7; 7 nucleotides agree with TRBD1. The receptor's source is a woman between 40 and 55 years old with multiple sclerosis. What was sequenced was PBMCs. The CDR3 bases are TGTGCCAGCAGCTCCCCAGGGGGAAGGTACGAGCAGTACTTC. Protein sequence: CASSSPGGRYEQYF.